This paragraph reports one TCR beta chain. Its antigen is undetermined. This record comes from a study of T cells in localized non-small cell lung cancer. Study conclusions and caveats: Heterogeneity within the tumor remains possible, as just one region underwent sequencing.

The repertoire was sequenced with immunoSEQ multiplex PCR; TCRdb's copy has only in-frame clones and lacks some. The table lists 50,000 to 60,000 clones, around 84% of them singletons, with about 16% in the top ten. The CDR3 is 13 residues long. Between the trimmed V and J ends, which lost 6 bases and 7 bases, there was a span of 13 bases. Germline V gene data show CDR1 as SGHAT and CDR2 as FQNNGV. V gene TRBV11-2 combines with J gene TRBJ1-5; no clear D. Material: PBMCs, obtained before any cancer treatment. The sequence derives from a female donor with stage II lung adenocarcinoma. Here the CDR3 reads CASSTGLRQPQHF. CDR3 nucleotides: TGTGCCAGCAGTACGGGCCTTCGGCAGCCCCAGCATTTT.